This TCR beta chain appears in the sequencing data of a study of cytomegalovirus exposure and HLA in healthy donors. V shed 4 bases, J shed 7 bases, and the junction held 10 bases outside the gene matches. This CDR3 comprises 15 residues. Per the germline V gene, CDR1 is MDHEN and CDR2 is SYDVKM. PCR was performed using 60 Vbeta and 13 Jbeta primers. Only in-frame clones appear in the TCRdb table, and some are missing; sequencing was by immunoSEQ multiplex PCR. This sample carries 120,000 to 150,000 clones, around four fifths of them seen once, and the ten largest clones take roughly 2.1%. This receptor was taken from a middle-aged woman in good health and CMV-seronegative. What was sequenced was PBMCs. The V gene is TRBV28, the J gene TRBJ2-5; 9 positions match TRBD1. The CDR3 here is CASSSQWGQGLTQYF. CDR3 nucleotide sequence: TGTGCCAGCAGTTCGCAGTGGGGACAGGGTTTGACCCAGTACTTC.